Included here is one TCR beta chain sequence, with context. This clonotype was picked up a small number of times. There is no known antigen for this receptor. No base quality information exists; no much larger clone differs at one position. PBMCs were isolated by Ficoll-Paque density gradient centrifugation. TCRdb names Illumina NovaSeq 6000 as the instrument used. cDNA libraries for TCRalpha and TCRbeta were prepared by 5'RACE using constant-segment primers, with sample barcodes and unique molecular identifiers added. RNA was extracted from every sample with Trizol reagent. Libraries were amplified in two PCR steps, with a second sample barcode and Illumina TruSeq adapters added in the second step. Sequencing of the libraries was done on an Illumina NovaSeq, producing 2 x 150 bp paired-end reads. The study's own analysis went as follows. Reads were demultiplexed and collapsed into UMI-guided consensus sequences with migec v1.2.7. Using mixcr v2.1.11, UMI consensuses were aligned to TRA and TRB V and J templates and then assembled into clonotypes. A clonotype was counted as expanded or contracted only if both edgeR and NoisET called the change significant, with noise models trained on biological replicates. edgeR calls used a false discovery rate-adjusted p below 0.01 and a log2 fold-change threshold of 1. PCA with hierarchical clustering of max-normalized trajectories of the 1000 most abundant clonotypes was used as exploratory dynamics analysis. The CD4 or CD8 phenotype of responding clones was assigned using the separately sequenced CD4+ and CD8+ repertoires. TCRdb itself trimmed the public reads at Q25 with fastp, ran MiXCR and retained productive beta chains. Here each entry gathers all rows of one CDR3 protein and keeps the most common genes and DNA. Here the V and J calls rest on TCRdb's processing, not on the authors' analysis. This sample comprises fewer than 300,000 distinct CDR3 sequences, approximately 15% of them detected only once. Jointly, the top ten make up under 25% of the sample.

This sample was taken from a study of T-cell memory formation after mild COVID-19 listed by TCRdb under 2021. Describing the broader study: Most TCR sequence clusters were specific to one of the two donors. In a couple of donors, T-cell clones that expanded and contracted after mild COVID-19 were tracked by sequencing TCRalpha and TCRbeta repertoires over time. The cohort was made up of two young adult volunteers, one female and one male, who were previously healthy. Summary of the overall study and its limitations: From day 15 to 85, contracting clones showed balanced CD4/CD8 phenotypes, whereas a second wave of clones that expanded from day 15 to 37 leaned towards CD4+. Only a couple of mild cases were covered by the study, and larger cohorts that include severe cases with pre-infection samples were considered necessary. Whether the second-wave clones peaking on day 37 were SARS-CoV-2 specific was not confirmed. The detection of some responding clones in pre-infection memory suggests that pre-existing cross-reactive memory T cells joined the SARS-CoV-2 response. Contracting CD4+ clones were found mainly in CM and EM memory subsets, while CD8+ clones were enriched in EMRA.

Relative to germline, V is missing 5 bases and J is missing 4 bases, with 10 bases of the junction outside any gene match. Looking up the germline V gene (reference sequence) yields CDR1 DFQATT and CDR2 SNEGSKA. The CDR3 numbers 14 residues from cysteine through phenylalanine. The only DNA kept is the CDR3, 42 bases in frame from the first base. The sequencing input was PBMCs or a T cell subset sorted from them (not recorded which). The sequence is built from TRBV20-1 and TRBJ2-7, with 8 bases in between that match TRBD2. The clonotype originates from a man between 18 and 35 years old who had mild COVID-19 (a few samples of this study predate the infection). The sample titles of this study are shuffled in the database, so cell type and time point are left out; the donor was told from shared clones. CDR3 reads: CSALFAGGEYEQYF. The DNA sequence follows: TGCAGTGCTTTGTTTGCGGGGGGCGAATACGAGCAGTACTTC.